The 27 T cell receptor beta chains presented below share a single source sample, sequenced in a study of blood T cell repertoires in COVID-19. Here immunoSEQ multiplex PCR was the method, and the copy in TCRdb shows in-frame clones only, minus some. The repertoire holds some 6,000 clones, around 90% seen once, with less than 8.5% in the top ten. Sequences were obtained from peripheral blood. All receptors come from a human donor in a cohort sampled during active COVID-19.

V gene TRBV6-5 combines with J gene TRBJ2-2; tentative D call: TRBD1 (5 bases). This CDR3 spans 13 amino acids. The germline V and J ends were trimmed by 8 bases and 1 base, with 8 bases remaining between them. The germline gives CDR1 MNHEY, CDR2 SVGAGI. CDR3: CASDRGNTGELFF. DNA for the CDR3: TGTGCCAGCGACAGAGGGAACACCGGGGAGCTGTTTTTT.

V and J are TRBV6-6 and TRBJ2-4; 8 bases map to TRBD1. This CDR3 region has 13 residues. Germline assignment: CDR1 MNHNY and CDR2 SVGAGI (reference sequence). The J segment lost 9 bases and the V segment lost 6 bases, leaving 7 bases of the junction unmatched. The CDR3 coding sequence is TGTGCCAGCAGGCAGGGGGCAGTAGCCATTCAGTACTTC. Amino acid sequence: CASRQGAVAIQYF.

The rearrangement joins TRBV28 to TRBJ2-5; 9 nucleotides match TRBD1. Trimming removed 5 bases from V and 5 bases from J; junction bases left unmatched: 9. CDR3 size: 15 residues. CDR1 and CDR2 from the germline V gene are MDHEN and SYDVKM. DNA for the CDR3: TGTGCCAGCAGTCAAACAGGGGGCGGAGCGGAGACCCAGTACTTC. Protein product: CASSQTGGGAETQYF. Using reference TRBV28 and TRBJ2-5 for the parts outside the CDR3, the full variable domain is DVKVTQSSRYLVKRTGEKVFLECVQDMDHENMFWYRQDPGLGLRLIYFSYDVKMKEKGDIPEGYSVSREKKERFSLILESASTNQTSMYLCASSQTGGGAETQYFGPGTRLLVL.

The gene calls are TRBV7-2 and TRBJ1-6, with D perhaps matching TRBD1 (5 bases). Trimming stripped 3 bases from V and 9 bases from J, with 12 bases between. Germline-derived CDR1 and CDR2 are SGHTA and FQGNSA. The CDR3 has 14 amino acids. CDR3: CASSFQGGSSPLHF. The CDR3 DNA reads as TGTGCCAGCAGCTTTCAGGGTGGCTCTTCACCCCTCCACTTT.

J is TRBJ2-3 and V is TRBV10-3; 13 nucleotides agree with TRBD2. V was pared by 10 bases and J by 9 bases, with 7 bases of the junction left unmatched. Germline CDR1 is ENHRY and CDR2 is SYGVKD. The CDR3 runs to 13 residues. The DNA of the CDR3 is TGTGCCACCGCACTAGCGGGGGGGGACACGCAGTATTTT. Translation gives CATALAGGDTQYF.

This chain joins TRBV11-2 and TRBJ2-7, with 7 positions matching TRBD2. Per germline, CDR1 SGHAT and CDR2 FQNNGV. Losses at the gene ends were 2 bases for V and 5 bases for J; bases not matched to a gene: 9. CDR3 length equals 15 residues. Written as DNA, the CDR3 is TGTGCCAGCAGCTTACTGGCCCGGGACTACCACGAGCAGTACTTC. It translates to CASSLLARDYHEQYF.

The rearrangement joins TRBV19 to TRBJ1-4; D unclear. In germline, CDR1 is LNHDA, CDR2 SQIVND (reference sequence). The CDR3 is 15 amino acids. The V end was cut by 4 bases, the J end by 4 bases, with 13 bases between. Written as DNA, the CDR3 is TGTGCCAGTAGTAATGGCGGAGACCGTAATGAAAAACTGTTTTTT. This sequence encodes CASSNGGDRNEKLFF.

J is TRBJ1-2 and V is TRBV18; 9 nucleotides align to TRBD1. This CDR3 has 13 amino acids. Trimming removed 9 bases from V and 2 bases from J; junction bases left unmatched: 4. From germline, CDR1 is KGHSH and CDR2 LQKENI. The chain's CDR3 is CASSGQGNYGYTF. CDR3 nucleotides: TGTGCCAGTAGTGGACAGGGGAACTATGGCTACACCTTC.

The chain has TRBV28 and TRBJ1-2, with 7 bases fitting TRBD1. This CDR3 has 12 amino acids. V dropped 9 bases and J dropped 3; count of bases not matched to a gene: 4. CDR1 is MDHEN, CDR2 SYDVKM, per germline. CDR3 sequence (DNA): TGTGCCAGTAAGGACAGGTACTATGGCTACACCTTC. Amino acids: CASKDRYYGYTF.

V usage is TRBV5-1 and J usage is TRBJ2-3, with TRBD2 matching over 7 bases. Germline-derived CDR1 and CDR2 are SGHRS and YFSETQ. The CDR3 consists of 16 residues. V gave up 0 bases and J gave up 4 bases; unmatched junction bases: 8. CDR3 region: CASSLAGEGLSDTQYF. CDR3 nucleotide sequence: TGCGCCAGCAGCTTGGCCGGGGAGGGCCTCTCAGATACGCAGTATTTT.

This clone showed up just once. The J gene is TRBJ2-5, the V gene TRBV5-8, with 10 bases fitting TRBD1. Germline V gene data show CDR1 as SGHTS and CDR2 as YDEGEE. The CDR3 length is 15 residues. V was pared by 3 bases and J by 5 bases, with 7 bases of the junction left unmatched. Here the CDR3 DNA reads TGTGCCAGCAGCTGGGACAGGGGCGGTTTGGAGACCCAGTACTTC. Amino acid sequence: CASSWDRGGLETQYF.

This sequence joins TRBV3-1 (or the pseudogene TRBV3-2) and TRBJ2-5, with TRBD1 identical over 8 bases. The CDR3 spans 16 residues. With V trimmed by 2 bases and J by 2 bases, 7 bases remained unmatched. Germline loops: CDR1 LGHDT, CDR2 YNNKEL (reference sequence). The CDR3 loop reads CASSQWDRREQETQYF. DNA for the CDR3: TGTGCCAGCAGCCAATGGGACAGGAGGGAACAAGAGACCCAGTACTTC.

V is TRBV3-1 (or the pseudogene TRBV3-2) and J is TRBJ2-1, with a weak D call TRBD2 (5 bases). The CDR3 is made up of 13 amino acids. Deletions cut 2 bases from V and 15 bases from J, with 17 bases between. Germline loops: CDR1 LGHDT, CDR2 YNNKEL (reference sequence). The CDR3 DNA reads as TGTGCCAGCAGCCAATCGCTAGCTCGGGTCGTGTTCTTC. Residues: CASSQSLARVVFF.

The chain joins TRBV28 to TRBJ1-3; D not resolved. Trimming shortened V by 7 bases and J by 7 bases, and 14 bases separated the two germline ends. CDR1 and CDR2 from the germline V gene are MDHEN and SYDVKM. The CDR3 sequence is 13 residues long. CDR3 sequence reads: CASNLLKENTIYF. The CDR3 bases are TGTGCCAGCAATCTACTCAAGGAGAACACCATATATTTT.

V and J are TRBV5-1 and TRBJ2-2; no reliable D call. The ends were cut back, 0 bases at V and 4 bases at J, with 7 bases in the middle. The CDR3 is 14 residues long. Per the germline V gene, CDR1 is SGHRS and CDR2 is YFSETQ. The CDR3 nucleotides are TGCGCCAGCAGCTTGGGTGGGCTCACCGGGGAGCTGTTTTTT. It translates to CASSLGGLTGELFF.

This chain connects TRBV29-1 to TRBJ2-7; TRBD2 matches at 9 bases. J gave up 0 bases and V 7 bases, and 4 bases lay outside the gene matches. Germline V gene sequence: CDR1 SQVTM, CDR2 ANQGSEA. The CDR3 sequence is 13 residues long. The CDR3 is CSGRSGSSYEQYF. CDR3 coding DNA: TGCAGCGGCCGTAGCGGGAGCTCCTACGAGCAGTACTTC.

The chain is built from TRBV4-2 and TRBJ2-2, with TRBD2 matching over 8 bases. This CDR3 has 15 residues. Germline trimming cut 4 bases from V and 1 base from J; bases unmatched to any gene: 2. CDR1 and CDR2 (germline): LGHNA, YNFKEQ. The CDR3, as DNA: TGTGCCAGCAGCCTACGGGGGGGGAACACCGGGGAGCTGTTTTTT. This gives the protein CASSLRGGNTGELFF.

The genes are TRBV11-2 and TRBJ1-1; D call uncertain. The CDR3 extends over 13 amino acids. Germline V gene data show CDR1 as SGHAT and CDR2 as FQNNGV. Trimming left V 1 base short and J 4 bases short, with 7 bases between. DNA of the CDR3: TGTGCCAGCAGCTTAGTTTCGGTCACTGAAGCTTTCTTT. This sequence encodes CASSLVSVTEAFF.

The table lists this clone with a count of one. The V and J genes are TRBV6-5 and TRBJ2-7, with TRBD1 matching over 10 bases. The V gene end was trimmed by 6 bases and the J gene end by 0 bases; junction bases not matched to a gene: 5. The CDR3 contains 15 residues. Germline CDR1 MNHEY, CDR2 SVGAGI. CDR3: CASSRRDRGSYEQYF. The CDR3 DNA follows: TGTGCCAGCAGCCGTCGGGACAGGGGCTCCTACGAGCAGTACTTC.

V and J are TRBV2 and TRBJ2-3; D perhaps matches TRBD2 (6 bases). The CDR3 is made up of 15 amino acids. The germline V gene encodes CDR1 SNHLY and CDR2 FYNNEI. Trimming removed 4 bases at V and 0 bases at J, with 11 bases between. In DNA, the CDR3 is TGTGCCAGCAGTGCGGCGGGGACTAGCACAGATACGCAGTATTTT. It codes for CASSAAGTSTDTQYF.

The genes are TRBV6-2 or TRBV6-3 and TRBJ2-7; perhaps TRBD1 as D (6 bases). CDR1 and CDR2 from the germline V gene are MNHEY and SVGEGT. This CDR3 is 14 amino acids long. V lost 5 bases and J 6 bases, leaving 17 bases between the germline ends. CDR3: CASSRIQGVGEQYF. CDR3 nucleotides: TGTGCCAGCAGTCGGATACAGGGAGTGGGCGAGCAGTACTTC.

The chain employs TRBV9 and TRBJ1-6; D is possibly TRBD1 (5 bases). Trimming took 0 bases from V and 8 from J, leaving 12 bases between them. Germline CDR1 and CDR2: SGDLS and YYNGEE. The CDR3 contains 15 residues. The CDR3 DNA sequence: TGTGCCAGCAGCGTAGTCGGACACCCAGATTCACCCCTCCACTTT. Protein: CASSVVGHPDSPLHF.

This clone came up a few times. The rearrangement joins TRBV5-1 to TRBJ1-3; a weak D match, TRBD1 (5 bases). Trimming left V 5 bases short and J 0 bases short, with 15 bases between. CDR1 and CDR2 from the germline V gene are SGHRS and YFSETQ. CDR3 length equals 16 residues. This CDR3 is CASSRTGDISGNTIYF. Here the CDR3 DNA reads TGCGCCAGCAGTAGGACGGGGGATATCTCTGGAAACACCATATATTTT.

The chain carries TRBV28 and TRBJ2-7; D call uncertain. CDR1 is MDHEN, CDR2 SYDVKM, per germline. This CDR3 comprises 14 residues. V dropped 6 bases and J dropped 2 bases, with 14 bases sitting between them. This chain's CDR3 is CASRGLRLAYEQYF. The CDR3 DNA is TGTGCCAGCAGAGGTCTCCGGCTAGCCTACGAGCAGTACTTC.

In DNA form, the CDR3 reads TGTGCCAGCAGCCCTACCGGGGAGACCCAGTACTTC. It encodes CASSPTGETQYF. V and J are TRBV27 and TRBJ2-5; D unclear. V gave up 6 bases and J gave up 5 bases, with 10 bases separating them. The germline gives CDR1 MNHEY, CDR2 SMNVEV (reference sequence). The length of the CDR3 is 12 residues.

This chain connects TRBV10-1 to TRBJ2-2, with D perhaps TRBD1 (7 bases). The CDR3 sequence is 14 residues long. Per germline, CDR1 WNHNN and CDR2 SYGVQD (reference sequence). With 5 bases removed from V and 6 bases from J, the gap between germline ends came to 13 bases. CDR3 nucleotides: TGCGCCAGCAGTCAGACCAGGGGGGCCGGGGAGCTGTTTTTT. As protein: CASSQTRGAGELFF.

This chain joins TRBV19 and TRBJ2-7, with 10 bases identical to TRBD2. The CDR3 has 16 residues. V gave up 0 bases and J gave up 0 bases; unmatched junction bases: 2. The V gene's germline CDR1 is LNHDA and CDR2 SQIVND (reference sequence). CDR3 DNA sequence: TGTGCCAGTAGTATAGAAGCGGGAGGGGTCTCCTACGAGCAGTACTTC. It specifies CASSIEAGGVSYEQYF.